This is a list of T cell receptor beta chains from one sample in a study of CD8+CD57+ T cells in acquired aplastic anemia. One entry per CDR3 protein, called by TCRdb with MiXCR from the reads. Here the sample spans some 140,000 distinct CDR3 sequences, about 40% being singletons. Sequenced material: sorted CD4+, CD8+, or CD8+CD57+ T cells (not recorded which) from PBMCs. Source of these receptors: a human donor in good health, serving as a control. Each CDR3 is given with its conserved first and last residue. A D gene is named only where the DNA matches it firmly. Clone size, where shown, is once, few, many, or a class for clones that have expanded.

d_gene: NA; v_gene: TRBV24-1; abundance: many; j_gene: TRBJ1-2; CDR3aa: CATSDQTEYYGYTF; CDR3nt: TGTGCCACCAGTGATCAGACAGAATACTATGGCTACACCTTC
d_gene: TRBD2; v_gene: TRBV7-6; abundance: many; j_gene: TRBJ2-2; CDR3aa: CASSKGTSGIPGELFF; CDR3nt: TGTGCCAGCAGCAAGGGGACTAGCGGGATACCCGGGGAGCTGTTTTTT
d_gene: TRBD2; v_gene: TRBV5-1; abundance: many; j_gene: TRBJ2-1; CDR3aa: CASRTAGGYNEQFF; CDR3nt: TGCGCCAGCAGGACAGCGGGAGGCTACAATGAGCAGTTCTTC
d_gene: TRBD1; v_gene: TRBV25-1; abundance: many; j_gene: TRBJ1-5; CDR3aa: CASSEGQMSNQPQHF; CDR3nt: TGTGCCAGCAGTGAGGGACAGATGAGCAATCAGCCCCAGCATTTT
d_gene: NA; v_gene: TRBV7-2; abundance: NA; j_gene: TRBJ2-7; CDR3aa: CASSAQVGDEQYF; CDR3nt: TGTGCCAGCAGCGCCCAGGTTGGCGACGAGCAGTACTTC
d_gene: NA; v_gene: TRBV20-1; abundance: NA; j_gene: TRBJ2-5; CDR3aa: CSARGEGRETQYF; CDR3nt: TGCAGTGCTAGAGGAGAGGGGAGGGAGACCCAGTACTTC
d_gene: NA; v_gene: TRBV20-1; abundance: NA; j_gene: TRBJ1-4; CDR3aa: CSAQAINADEKLFF; CDR3nt: TGCAGTGCCCAAGCTATAAACGCCGATGAAAAACTGTTTTTT
d_gene: NA; v_gene: TRBV29-1; abundance: NA; j_gene: TRBJ2-7; CDR3aa: CSSVGLSYEQYF; CDR3nt: TGCAGCTCCGTCGGACTGTCCTACGAGCAGTACTTC
d_gene: TRBD2; v_gene: TRBV20-1; abundance: NA; j_gene: TRBJ2-7; CDR3aa: CSARSGGAYEQYF; CDR3nt: TGCAGTGCTAGGAGCGGGGGGGCATACGAGCAGTACTTC
d_gene: NA; v_gene: TRBV10-3; abundance: NA; j_gene: TRBJ2-1; CDR3aa: CASRRGWGDYEQFF; CDR3nt: TGTGCCAGCAGACGGGGTTGGGGGGACTATGAGCAGTTCTTC
d_gene: NA; v_gene: TRBV27; abundance: many; j_gene: TRBJ1-2; CDR3aa: CASSFRGNYGYTF; CDR3nt: TGTGCCAGCAGTTTCCGAGGGAACTATGGCTACACCTTC
d_gene: TRBD2; v_gene: TRBV5-1; abundance: many; j_gene: TRBJ2-1; CDR3aa: CASTIAGGNRYNEQFF; CDR3nt: TGCGCCAGCACGATAGCGGGAGGTAATCGCTACAATGAGCAGTTCTTC
d_gene: NA; v_gene: TRBV30; abundance: few; j_gene: TRBJ2-2; CDR3aa: CARGADSGNTGELFF; CDR3nt: TGTGCCCGGGGGGCGGATAGCGGGAACACCGGGGAGCTGTTTTTT
d_gene: NA; v_gene: TRBV19; abundance: many; j_gene: TRBJ2-4; CDR3aa: CASSTRFGGRNIQYF; CDR3nt: TGTGCCAGTAGCACGCGATTTGGGGGTCGAAACATTCAGTACTTC
d_gene: TRBD1; v_gene: TRBV19; abundance: once; j_gene: TRBJ1-3; CDR3aa: CARQGRPGNTIYF; CDR3nt: TGTGCCAGACAGGGGAGACCTGGAAACACCATATATTTT
d_gene: TRBD2; v_gene: TRBV4-2; abundance: many; j_gene: TRBJ2-2; CDR3aa: CASSLAGKNTGELFF; CDR3nt: TGTGCCAGCAGTCTAGCGGGGAAGAACACCGGGGAGCTGTTTTTT
d_gene: NA; v_gene: TRBV20-1; abundance: many; j_gene: TRBJ1-1; CDR3aa: CSALQGINTEAFF; CDR3nt: TGCAGTGCTCTACAGGGAATCAACACTGAAGCTTTCTTT
d_gene: NA; v_gene: TRBV24-1; abundance: NA; j_gene: TRBJ1-6; CDR3aa: CAIGAGRNSPLHF; CDR3nt: TGTGCCATCGGCGCAGGGAGGAATTCACCCCTCCACTTT